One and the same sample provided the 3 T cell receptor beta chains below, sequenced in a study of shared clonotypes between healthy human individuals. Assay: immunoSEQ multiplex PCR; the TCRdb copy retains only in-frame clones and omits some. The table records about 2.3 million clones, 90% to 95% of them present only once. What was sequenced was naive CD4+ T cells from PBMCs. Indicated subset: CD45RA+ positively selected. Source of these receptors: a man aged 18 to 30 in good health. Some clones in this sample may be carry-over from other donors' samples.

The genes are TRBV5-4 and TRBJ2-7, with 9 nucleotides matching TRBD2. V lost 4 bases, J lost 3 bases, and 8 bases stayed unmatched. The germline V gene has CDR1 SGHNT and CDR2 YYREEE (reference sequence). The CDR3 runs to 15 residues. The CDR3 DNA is TGTGCCAGCAGCCGGGGGCGGGAGGGCCGCTACGAGCAGTACTTC. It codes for CASSRGREGRYEQYF.

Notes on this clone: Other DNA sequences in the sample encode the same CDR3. The CDR3 spells CASSESLQGTQYF. In DNA form, the CDR3 reads TGCGCCAGCAGTGAGTCCCTGCAGGGGACCCAGTACTTC. The genes are TRBV10-1 and TRBJ2-5; the D gene is possibly TRBD1 (5 bases). V lost 0 bases and J 7 bases, leaving 9 bases between the germline ends. CDR1 is WNHNN and CDR2 is SYGVQD in the germline V gene (reference sequence). The CDR3 spans 13 residues.

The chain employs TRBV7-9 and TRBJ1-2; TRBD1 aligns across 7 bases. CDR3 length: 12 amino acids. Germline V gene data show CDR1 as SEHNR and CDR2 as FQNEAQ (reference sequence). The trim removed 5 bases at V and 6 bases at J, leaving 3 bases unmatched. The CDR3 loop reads CASSPDRDGYTF. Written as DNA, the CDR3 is TGTGCCAGCAGCCCAGACAGGGATGGCTACACCTTC.